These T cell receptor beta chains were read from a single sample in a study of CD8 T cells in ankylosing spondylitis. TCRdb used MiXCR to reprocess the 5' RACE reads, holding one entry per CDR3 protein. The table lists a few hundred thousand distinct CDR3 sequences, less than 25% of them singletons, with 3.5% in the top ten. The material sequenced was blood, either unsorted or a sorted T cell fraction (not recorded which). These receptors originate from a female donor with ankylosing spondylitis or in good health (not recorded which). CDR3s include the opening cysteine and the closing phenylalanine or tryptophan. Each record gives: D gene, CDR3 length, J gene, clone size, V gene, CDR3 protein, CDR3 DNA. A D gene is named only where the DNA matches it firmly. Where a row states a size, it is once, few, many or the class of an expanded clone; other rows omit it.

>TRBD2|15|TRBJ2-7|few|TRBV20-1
CSAASAGPSSYEQYF
TGCAGTGCGGCCTCAGCGGGACCCAGCTCCTACGAGCAGTACTTC
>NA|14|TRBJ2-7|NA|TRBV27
CASSSDIGWEVQYF
TGTGCCAGCAGTTCCGACATCGGATGGGAGGTGCAGTACTTC
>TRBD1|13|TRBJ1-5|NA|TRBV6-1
CASRATGSQPQHF
TGTGCCAGCAGGGCGACAGGGTCTCAGCCCCAGCATTTT
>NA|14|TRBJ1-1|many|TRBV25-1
CASSGVGTNTEAFF
TGTGCCAGCAGTGGGGTTGGGACGAACACTGAAGCTTTCTTT
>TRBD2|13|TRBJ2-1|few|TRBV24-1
CATSALTSWEQFF
TGTGCCACCAGTGCCCTGACTAGCTGGGAGCAGTTCTTC
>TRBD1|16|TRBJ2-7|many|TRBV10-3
CAISPNPRTGIYEQYF
TGTGCCATCAGTCCCAACCCTCGGACAGGGATCTACGAGCAGTACTTC
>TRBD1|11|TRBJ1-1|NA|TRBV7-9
CAGTGITEAFF
TGTGCCGGGACAGGGATCACTGAAGCTTTCTTT
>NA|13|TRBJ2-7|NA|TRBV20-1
CSARRGGSYEQYF
TGCAGTGCTAGGAGGGGGGGCTCCTACGAGCAGTACTTC
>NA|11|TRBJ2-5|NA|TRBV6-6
CASWAGETQYF
TGTGCCAGCTGGGCGGGGGAGACCCAGTACTTC
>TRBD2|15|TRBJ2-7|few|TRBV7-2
CASSLGGGQLDEQYF
TGTGCCAGCAGCTTAGGCGGGGGGCAACTCGACGAGCAGTACTTC
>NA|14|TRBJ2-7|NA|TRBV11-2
CASSPGTLLSEQYF
TGTGCCAGCAGCCCAGGGACCCTGCTGAGCGAGCAGTACTTC
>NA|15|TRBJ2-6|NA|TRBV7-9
CASRPLASGANVLTF
TGTGCCAGCAGACCCTTAGCGTCTGGGGCCAACGTCCTGACTTTC
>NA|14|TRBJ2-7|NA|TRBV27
CANRRPDRVYEQYF
TGTGCCAATAGGCGGCCAGATAGAGTCTACGAGCAGTACTTC
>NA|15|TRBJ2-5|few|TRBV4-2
CASSQDSYRGGTQYF
TGTGCCAGCAGCCAAGATTCTTACAGGGGAGGGACCCAGTACTTC
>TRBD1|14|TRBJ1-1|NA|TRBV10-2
CASTTGGRGTEAFF
TGCGCCAGTACTACAGGGGGGAGAGGAACTGAAGCTTTCTTT
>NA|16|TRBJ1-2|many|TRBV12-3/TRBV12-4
CASSQDEWGANYGYTF
TGTGCCAGCAGCCAGGACGAGTGGGGAGCTAACTATGGCTACACCTTC
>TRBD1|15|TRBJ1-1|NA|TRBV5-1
CASSLTTGLDTEAFF
TGCGCCAGCAGCTTGACGACAGGGTTGGACACTGAAGCTTTCTTT
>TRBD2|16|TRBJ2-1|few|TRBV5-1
CASSLFIAGGPNEQFF
TGCGCCAGCAGCCTCTTTATAGCGGGAGGGCCAAATGAGCAGTTCTTC
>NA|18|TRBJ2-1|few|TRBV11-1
CASSLASFAQGGSNEQFF
TGTGCCAGCAGCTTAGCCTCATTCGCCCAGGGTGGAAGCAATGAGCAGTTCTTC
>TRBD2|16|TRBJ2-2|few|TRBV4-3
CASSHVAGGSTGELFF
TGCGCCAGCAGCCACGTAGCGGGAGGAAGCACCGGGGAGCTGTTTTTT